This TCR beta chain appears in the sequencing data of a study of OX40 agonist ivuxolimab in advanced cancers. General study results and limits: Antigen specificity was not determined for the expanded peripheral T cells.

Details on this clone: No antigen is known for it.

Only in-frame clones appear in the TCRdb table, and some are missing; sequencing was by immunoSEQ multiplex PCR. The sample consists of thousands of clones, less than 70% of them appearing once. This CDR3 spans 15 amino acids. V lost 1 base and J lost 3, with 14 bases in between. The germline V gene encodes CDR1 SGHRS and CDR2 YFSETQ. The receptor was isolated from an adult with an advanced solid tumor such as melanoma, head and neck, liver or kidney cancer. The chain couples TRBV5-1 to TRBJ2-7, with D tentatively TRBD1 (5 bases). Sequenced here: CD4+ or CD8+ T cells sorted from blood, sampled in a trial of the OX40 agonist ivuxolimab. The CDR3 sequence: CASSLSSGPNYEQYF. CDR3 DNA sequence: TGCGCCAGCAGCTTGAGTTCAGGGCCGAACTACGAGCAGTACTTC.